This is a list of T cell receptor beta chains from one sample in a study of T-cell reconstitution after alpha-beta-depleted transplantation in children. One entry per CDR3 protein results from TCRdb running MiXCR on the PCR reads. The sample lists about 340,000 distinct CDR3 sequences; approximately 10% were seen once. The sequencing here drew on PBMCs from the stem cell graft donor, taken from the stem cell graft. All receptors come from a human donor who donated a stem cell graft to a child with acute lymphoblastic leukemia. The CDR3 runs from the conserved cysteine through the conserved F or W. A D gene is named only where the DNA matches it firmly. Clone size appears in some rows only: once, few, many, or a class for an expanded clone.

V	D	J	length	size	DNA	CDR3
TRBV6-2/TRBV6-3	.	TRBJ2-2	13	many	TGTGCCCTGGCGGAGGCGAACACCGGGGAGCTGTTTTTT	CALAEANTGELFF
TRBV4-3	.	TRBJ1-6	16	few	TGCGCCAGCAGCCAAGAATCGGACTTAGGTTATTCACCCCTCCACTTT	CASSQESDLGYSPLHF
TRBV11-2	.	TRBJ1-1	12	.	TGTGCCAGCCTATCCTTCAGGGGTCGAGCTTTCTTT	CASLSFRGRAFF
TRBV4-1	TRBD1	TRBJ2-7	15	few	TGCGCCAGCAGCCAAGAGGGGACAGGGGTCTACGAGCAGTACTTC	CASSQEGTGVYEQYF
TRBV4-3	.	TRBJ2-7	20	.	TGCGCCAGCAGCCAAGATTCGTGGGGGCACGTTAACGGTAGCTCCTACGAGCAGTACTTC	CASSQDSWGHVNGSSYEQYF
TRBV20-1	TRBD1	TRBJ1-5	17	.	TGCAGTGCCTTTAAGGGGACAGGGGGCGAAAGCAATCAGCCCCAGCATTTT	CSAFKGTGGESNQPQHF
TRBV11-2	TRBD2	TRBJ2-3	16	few	TGTGCCAGCAGCCCCCGAACTAGCGGACTATGGGATACGCAGTATTTT	CASSPRTSGLWDTQYF
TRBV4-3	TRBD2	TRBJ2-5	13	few	TGCGCCAGCAGCCAAGATCGGGGGGAGTCCCAGTACTTC	CASSQDRGESQYF
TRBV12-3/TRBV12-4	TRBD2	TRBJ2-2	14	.	TGTGCCAGCTTATCGGGACTAGCATCCGGGGAGCTGTTTTTT	CASLSGLASGELFF
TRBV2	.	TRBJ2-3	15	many	TGTGCCAGCAGGAGCCGGGAATATAGCACAGATACGCAGTATTTT	CASRSREYSTDTQYF
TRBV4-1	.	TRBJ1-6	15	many	TGCGCCAGCAGCCAAGATCAAGGAAGCAATTCACCCCTCCACTTT	CASSQDQGSNSPLHF
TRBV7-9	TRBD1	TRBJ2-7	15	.	TGTGCCAGCAGCTCAGCCGGGACAGGGCCCTACGAGCAGTACTTC	CASSSAGTGPYEQYF
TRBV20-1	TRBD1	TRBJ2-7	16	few	TGCAGTGCTAGAGACTTATTCGCGGACAGGGTGTACGAGCAGTACTTC	CSARDLFADRVYEQYF
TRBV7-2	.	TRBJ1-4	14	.	TGTGCCAGTAAAGGACAGAGCTTAAATGAAAAACTGTTTTTT	CASKGQSLNEKLFF
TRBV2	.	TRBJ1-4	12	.	TGTGCCAGCGGACGGAATAATGAAAAACTGTTTTTT	CASGRNNEKLFF
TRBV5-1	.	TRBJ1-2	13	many	TGCGCCAGCAGCGGAGCGGGAAATTATGGCTACACCTTC	CASSGAGNYGYTF
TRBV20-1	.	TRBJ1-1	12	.	TGCAGTGCCTCCCAGGGTGGGGGTGAAGCTTTCTTT	CSASQGGGEAFF
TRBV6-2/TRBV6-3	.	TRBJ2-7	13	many	TGTGCCAGCAGGGTAACAGGGCGCTACGAGCAGTACTTC	CASRVTGRYEQYF
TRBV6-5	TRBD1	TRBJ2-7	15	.	TGTGCCAGCAGTTACGACAGGGGGCCCTACTACGAGCAGTACTTC	CASSYDRGPYYEQYF
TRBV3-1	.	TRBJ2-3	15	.	TGTGCCAGCAGCCAAGATAGTGGAGGGCCAGATACGCAGTATTTT	CASSQDSGGPDTQYF
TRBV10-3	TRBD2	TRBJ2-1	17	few	TGTGCCATCAGTGCGCGCCAGACTAGCGGAGGCTACAATGAGCAGTTCTTC	CAISARQTSGGYNEQFF
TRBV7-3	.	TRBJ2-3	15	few	TGTGCCAGCGGAGTGGGTGTGTCGAGCACAGATACGCAGTATTTT	CASGVGVSSTDTQYF
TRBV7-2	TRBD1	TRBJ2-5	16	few	TGTGCCAGCAGCTTAGCCCCGGGACAGGGGCAGAAGACCCAGTACTTC	CASSLAPGQGQKTQYF
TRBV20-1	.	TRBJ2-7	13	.	TGCAGTGCAGGGTCGGCGGGATTCTACGAGCAGTACTTC	CSAGSAGFYEQYF
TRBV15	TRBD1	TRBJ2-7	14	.	TGTGCCACCAGCAGAGGACAGGGAGCCTACGAGCAGTACTTC	CATSRGQGAYEQYF
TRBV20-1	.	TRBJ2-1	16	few	TGCAGTGCTAGAGGGATACCGGGGCGCTCCTACAATGAGCAGTTCTTC	CSARGIPGRSYNEQFF
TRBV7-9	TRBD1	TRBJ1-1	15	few	TGTGCCAGCAGCACCTGGACAGGGGGGCACACTGAAGCTTTCTTT	CASSTWTGGHTEAFF
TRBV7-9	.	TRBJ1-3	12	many	TGTGCCAGCAGTCCTTCTGGAAACACCATATATTTT	CASSPSGNTIYF
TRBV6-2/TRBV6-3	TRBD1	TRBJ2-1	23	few	TGTGCCAGCAGTTACCCCAGCACAGGGGTCTCGGAAGGGTCGTTAAGCTCCTACAATGAGCAGTTCTTC	CASSYPSTGVSEGSLSSYNEQFF
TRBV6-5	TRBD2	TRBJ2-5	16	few	TGTGCCAGCAGTTACCCCAACCCGCGGGAGGCAGAGACCCAGTACTTC	CASSYPNPREAETQYF
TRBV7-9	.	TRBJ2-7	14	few	TGTGCCAGCAGCTTCACGGCAGGGTCCTACGAGCAGTACTTC	CASSFTAGSYEQYF
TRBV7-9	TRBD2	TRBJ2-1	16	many	TGTGCCAGCTTCCCGACTAGCGGGGCAGTTCTGAATGAGCAGTTCTTC	CASFPTSGAVLNEQFF
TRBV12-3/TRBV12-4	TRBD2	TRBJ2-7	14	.	TGTGCCAGCAGTCTGGGGGACTACGATTACGAGCAGTACTTC	CASSLGDYDYEQYF
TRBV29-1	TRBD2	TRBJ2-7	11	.	TGCAGCGTTGATCAAGGACTAGTTTGGTACTTC	CSVDQGLVWYF
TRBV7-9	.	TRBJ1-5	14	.	TGTGCCAGCAGCTTAGGGTCCCGAGATCAGCCCCAGCATTTT	CASSLGSRDQPQHF
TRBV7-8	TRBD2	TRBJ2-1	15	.	TGTGCCAGCAGCCGAGGACTAGCGGCAACGAATGAGCAGTTCTTC	CASSRGLAATNEQFF
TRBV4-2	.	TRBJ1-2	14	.	TGTGCCAGCAGCCAAGACGCAGGGAACTATGGCTACACCTTC	CASSQDAGNYGYTF
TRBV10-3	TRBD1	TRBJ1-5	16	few	TGTGCCATCAGTGACCCTAAAGGACAGGGGCAGCAGCCCCAGCATTTT	CAISDPKGQGQQPQHF
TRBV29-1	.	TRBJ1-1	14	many	TGCAGCGTTGAAGATTTCAGGGCGAACACTGAAGCTTTCTTT	CSVEDFRANTEAFF
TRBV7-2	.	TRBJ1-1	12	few	TGTGCCAGCAGCTTATTGACCAGGACCGCTTTCTTT	CASSLLTRTAFF
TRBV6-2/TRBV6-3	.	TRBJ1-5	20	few	TGTGCCAGCAGTTACAACCTCGGTCCAGGGGCGACCTTGAGCAATCAGCCCCAGCATTTT	CASSYNLGPGATLSNQPQHF
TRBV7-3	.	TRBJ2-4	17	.	.	CASSFLWGAPHLNIQYF
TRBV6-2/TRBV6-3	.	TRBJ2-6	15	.	TGTGCCAGCAGTACCCTGGGGCCTGGGGCCAACGTCCTGACTTTC	CASSTLGPGANVLTF
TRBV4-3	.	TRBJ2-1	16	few	TGCGCCAGCAGCCAAGATTTTCTCGCAGGGACGGATGAGCAGTTCTTC	CASSQDFLAGTDEQFF
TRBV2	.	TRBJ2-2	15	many	TGTGCCAGCAGCCTACAGGGACAGAACACCGGGGAGCTGTTTTTT	CASSLQGQNTGELFF
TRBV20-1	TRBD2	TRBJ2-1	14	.	TGCAGTGCGTGGGCGGGAGGAGTCCCTGGTGAGCAGTTCTTC	CSAWAGGVPGEQFF
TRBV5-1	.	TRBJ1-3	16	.	TGCGCCAGCAGTTGGGTCAGTAGGGTTTCTGGAAACACCATATATTTT	CASSWVSRVSGNTIYF
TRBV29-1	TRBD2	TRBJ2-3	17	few	TGCAGCGTGTACGGGACTAGCGGGAGGGCGAGCCCAGATACGCAGTATTTT	CSVYGTSGRASPDTQYF
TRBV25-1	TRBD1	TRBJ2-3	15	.	TGTGCCAGCATCTCGACAGGGGTTCCCACAGATACGCAGTATTTT	CASISTGVPTDTQYF
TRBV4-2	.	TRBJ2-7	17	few	TGTGCCAGCAGCCAAGATCTTTTAAATCAATTGGGCTACGAGCAGTACTTC	CASSQDLLNQLGYEQYF
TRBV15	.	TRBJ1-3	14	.	TGTGCCACCAGCAGAGTGAACCCGTCGGGCACCATATATTTT	CATSRVNPSGTIYF
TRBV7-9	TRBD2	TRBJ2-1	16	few	TGTGCCAGCAGCTTAAGAGGTAGCGGGAGGTATAATGAGCAGTTCTTC	CASSLRGSGRYNEQFF
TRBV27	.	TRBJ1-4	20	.	TGTGCCAGCAGTTTCGCCTCCACCTTCCGGGACCGGACAACTAATGAAAAACTGTTTTTT	CASSFASTFRDRTTNEKLFF
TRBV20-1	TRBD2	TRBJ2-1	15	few	TGCAGTGTTACGGGACTAGCGGGAGGGTGGAATGAGCAGTTCTTC	CSVTGLAGGWNEQFF